Given below is one T cell receptor (beta chain) in context. No cognate antigen has been identified for it. No base quality values were provided; no much bigger clone lies one nucleotide off. High-throughput TCRbeta CDR3 sequencing of frozen genomic DNA was performed by immunoSEQ, including PCR amplification, mapping, bias correction and internal controls. In the source study's methods: Only productive rearrangements were retained, and each unique TCRbeta sequence was defined by its CDR3 nucleotide sequence together with its V and J gene. For classification of a sequence as donor-reactive, at least 5-fold expansion in CFSE-low cells relative to unstimulated pre-transplant cells and a frequency of at least 0.01% were required. Minimum frequency thresholds were set for each subject based on the unstimulated sample with the lowest template count, ensuring at least 90% detection power. Jensen-Shannon divergence between the top 1000 TCRbeta sequences post- versus pre-transplant served as the measure of repertoire turnover. Two-sided Fisher's exact tests were used to test for changes in the detection of donor-reactive sequences. The clones in this table, taken by TCRdb from immuneACCESS, are in-frame only. Not every clone is retained; where verified, under half of the shortfall comes from an unresolved V gene, and the cause of the rest is unknown. V, J and clone size are taken as reported in that table, and D and trimming were inferred from the DNA itself. This sample comprises over 14,000 clones, 82% of them detected only once. About 28% of the sample goes to the ten largest clones.

This record belongs to a study of T cell clones after liver transplantation (dated by TCRdb to between 2018 and 2021). Study-wide context: ITN030ST, the source of the samples, was a randomized trial that attempted immunosuppression withdrawal within 2 years of liver transplantation. Donor-reactive T cell clones were identified by TCRbeta sequencing following a pre-transplant mixed lymphocyte reaction and were subsequently tracked in post-transplant blood. As an antigen-independent comparator for donor-reactive sequences, third party-reactive TCRbeta sequences were also identified from pre-transplant MLRs. Of the eight recipients, a few were HCV-positive, while the remaining recipients had been transplanted for non-autoimmune, non-viral indications. The subjects received no induction therapy and were kept on standard immunosuppression until randomization at 12-24 months post-transplant. Tolerance was defined as complete withdrawal of immunosuppression for at least one year without a rise in liver enzymes beyond twice the upper limit of normal. Blood samples were taken pre-transplant, pre-randomization before withdrawal, and post-randomization after full withdrawal or failed withdrawal. Of the 8 liver transplant recipients making up the studied cohort, 3 were classified as tolerant and 5 as non-tolerant. Results and caveats for the whole study, not just this receptor: Circulating donor-reactive CD4 TCRbeta sequences fell significantly post-transplant in 5 of 8 subjects, irrespective of tolerance or HCV status. The conclusions were preliminary, being limited by small, heterogeneous patient numbers and by non-standardized post-transplant time points. Once repertoire turnover was taken into account, donor-reactive detection showed a significant reduction for CD4 in 7 of 8 subjects and for CD8 in 8 of 8. In two subjects, low numbers of available donor cells limited the measurable donor-reactive repertoire. Donor-reactive sequences declined more than third party-reactive ones, suggesting partial antigen-specific deletion unrelated to withdrawal success. Because allograft tissue specimens were not available, migration of donor-reactive T cells into the graft, rather than deletion, may have occurred.

The CDR3, cysteine through phenylalanine, is 12 amino acids long. Only the CDR3 DNA stays, 36 bases, in frame from base 1. At the junction V is shortened by 7 bases and J by 2 bases, with 7 bases in between. Taken from the germline V gene, the CDR1 and CDR2 loops are SGHVS and FQNEAQ. Thawed unstimulated PBMCs were stained for CD3, CD4 and CD8 and FACS-sorted into CD3+CD4+ and CD3+CD8+ populations. All 8 studied subjects were randomized to withdrawal of immunosuppression. Genomic DNA was isolated with the Qiagen DNeasy Blood and Tissue Kit. The chain uses TRBV7-8 and TRBJ2-3; the D gene cannot be resolved reliably. The material was CD8+ T cells from blood, obtained approximately 50 months after liver transplant. This TCR was recovered from a human patient who received a liver transplant. After a transplant, certain T cells may trace back to the graft donor. The DNA is as follows: TGTGCCAGCACCGCGACCACAGATACGCAGTATTTT. The resulting protein is CASTATTDTQYF.